At least ten counts were recorded for the clone carrying this T cell receptor (beta chain). The V gene's germline CDR1 is SQVTM and CDR2 ANQGSEA. This CDR3 has 14 amino acids. J gave up 4 bases and V 3 bases, and 2 bases lay outside the gene matches. These data are taken from a study of early T cells in non-severe SARS-CoV-2 infection. TCRdb fed the 5' RACE reads into MiXCR, producing one record per CDR3 protein. The table has tens of thousands of distinct CDR3 sequences, roughly 5.6% seen once. Material: whole blood. The clonotype was recovered from an adult who was a healthcare worker with PCR-confirmed SARS-CoV-2 infection or an uninfected control (not recorded which). V is TRBV29-1 and J is TRBJ2-1; 11 positions agree with TRBD1. In DNA form, the CDR3 reads TGCAGCGTTGATGGGACAGGGGGTTACAATGAGCAGTTCTTC. Amino acids: CSVDGTGGYNEQFF.